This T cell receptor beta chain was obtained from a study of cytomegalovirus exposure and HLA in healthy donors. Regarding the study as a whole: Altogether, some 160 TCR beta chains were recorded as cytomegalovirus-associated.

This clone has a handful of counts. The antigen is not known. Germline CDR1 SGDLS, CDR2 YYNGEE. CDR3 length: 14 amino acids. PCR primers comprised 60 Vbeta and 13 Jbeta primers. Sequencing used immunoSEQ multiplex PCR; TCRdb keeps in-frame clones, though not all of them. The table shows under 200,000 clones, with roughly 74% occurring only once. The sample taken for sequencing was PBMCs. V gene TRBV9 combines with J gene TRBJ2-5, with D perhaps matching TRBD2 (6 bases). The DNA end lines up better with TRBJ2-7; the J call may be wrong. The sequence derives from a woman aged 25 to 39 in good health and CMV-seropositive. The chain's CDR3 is CASSSSAGFYEQYF. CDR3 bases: TGTGCCAGCAGCTCCTCGGCGGGGTTCTACGAGCAGTACTTC.